What follows are 6 T cell receptor beta chains derived from one specimen sequenced in a study of response to subunit inactivated influenza vaccine. A single record per CDR3 protein comes from TCRdb applying MiXCR to the RT-PCR reads. The sample holds around 580,000 distinct CDR3 sequences; around 13% are singletons and the top ten take around 10%. The specimen was PBMCs from blood, collected roughly 12 days after vaccination. The source of these receptors is a man aged 50-60 years who received an inactivated influenza vaccine.

V and J are TRBV12-3 or TRBV12-4 and TRBJ2-1; weak D call: TRBD2 (6 bases). The V and J ends lost 6 bases and 5 bases respectively, with 17 bases between them. The length of the CDR3 is 15 residues. CDR3 coding DNA: TGTGCCAGCAGGTCGGGACTCCTCATTAACAATGAGCAGTTCTTC. This sequence encodes CASRSGLLINNEQFF.

The chain carries TRBV12-3 or TRBV12-4 and TRBJ1-2, with 7 bases lining up with TRBD1. With V trimmed by 4 bases and J by 5 bases, 7 bases remained unmatched. The length of the CDR3 is 14 residues. The CDR3 DNA reads TGTGCCAGCAGTTCCGGGACAGCCGGATATGGCTACACCTTC. Its protein product is CASSSGTAGYGYTF.

This clonotype was picked up a small number of times. The V call is TRBV20-1, the J call TRBJ1-6; D is uncertain. The CDR3 is 12 residues long. The germline V and J ends were trimmed by 4 bases and 10 bases, with 11 bases remaining between them. CDR1 is DFQATT, CDR2 SNEGSKA, per germline (reference sequence). CDR3 loop: CSAIGPGSPLHF. In nucleotides, the CDR3 is TGCAGTGCTATCGGACCTGGCTCACCCCTCCACTTT.

The V call is TRBV7-9, the J call TRBJ1-1; unclear D gene. The V gene lost 7 bases and the J gene lost 12 bases, with 15 bases spanning the gap. The germline V gene encodes CDR1 SEHNR and CDR2 FQNEAQ (reference sequence). The CDR3 contains 11 residues. CDR3 residues: CASTLDGRTFF. As DNA, the CDR3 is TGTGCCAGCACCCTAGACGGACGCACTTTCTTT.

V usage is TRBV15 and J usage is TRBJ2-3; either TRBD1 or TRBD2 may fit D (5 bases each). V was pared by 0 bases and J by 1 base, with 17 bases between. This CDR3 has 18 residues. The V gene's germline CDR1 is LNHNV and CDR2 YYDKDF (reference sequence). CDR3 sequence (DNA): TGTGCCACCAGCAGAGATTACCGGAGCAGGGACCGCACAGATACGCAGTATTTT. It translates to CATSRDYRSRDRTDTQYF.

Many counts were recorded for this clonotype. CDR3 DNA: TGTGCCAGCAGTGTGGCGGGGGAGCAGTACTTC. Translation: CASSVAGEQYF. The V call is TRBV12-3 or TRBV12-4, the J call TRBJ2-7; D perhaps matches TRBD2 (6 bases). The V and J ends lost 5 bases and 7 bases respectively, with 9 bases between them. This CDR3 is 11 amino acids long.